These T cell receptor beta chains were read from a single sample in a study of blood T cell repertoires in COVID-19. Some clones are missing from TCRdb's copy, which holds only in-frame ones; the method was immunoSEQ multiplex PCR. Among about 150,000 clones listed, 90% were seen once. Sequenced input: peripheral blood. These receptors all come from a man aged 45-65 years with acute or convalescent COVID-19. CDR3s include the opening cysteine and the closing phenylalanine or tryptophan. D genes are given only for firm matches. Where a row states a size, it is once, few, many or the class of an expanded clone; other rows omit it.

j_gene,d_gene,v_gene,abundance,CDR3nt,CDR3aa
TRBJ1-2,-,TRBV28,-,TGTGCCAGCAGTTCGCACGAGGGTTCGGGTGGCTACACCTTC,CASSSHEGSGGYTF
TRBJ1-2,TRBD1,TRBV6-1,-,TGTGCCAGCATCGGACAGGGGGCGGGTGGCTACACCTTC,CASIGQGAGGYTF
TRBJ2-1,TRBD2,TRBV5-6,once,TGTGCCAGCAGCTTGTGGGGGAGCGGGAGGAGCGATGAGCAGTTCTTC,CASSLWGSGRSDEQFF
TRBJ1-5,TRBD1,TRBV6-1,-,TGTGCCAGCAGTGAATGGACAGGGTGGAATCAGCCCCAGCATTTT,CASSEWTGWNQPQHF
TRBJ1-6,TRBD1,TRBV28,-,TGTGCCAGCAGTCCGGGACAGGGGGCGTATAATTCACCCCTCCACTTT,CASSPGQGAYNSPLHF
TRBJ1-4,-,TRBV30,-,TGTGCCTGGGCCGGACAGCCAACTAATGAAAAACTGTTTTTT,CAWAGQPTNEKLFF
TRBJ1-4,TRBD1,TRBV10-2,-,TGCGCCAGCAGCCCAGGGGGCTATGGTGAAAAACTGTTTTTT,CASSPGGYGEKLFF
TRBJ1-1,TRBD1,TRBV30,-,TGTGCCTGGAGTGCAGGGGGCACTGAAGCTTTCTTT,CAWSAGGTEAFF
TRBJ1-5,-,TRBV28,-,TGTGCCAGCGACTATTATAGCAATCAGCCCCAGCATTTT,CASDYYSNQPQHF
TRBJ2-3,-,TRBV6-5,-,TGTGCCTCAGAGGATACAGATACGCAGTATTTT,CASEDTDTQYF
TRBJ1-1,-,TRBV5-4,-,TGTGCCAGCAGCTTGGATCAGGGAACTACTGAAGCTTTCTTT,CASSLDQGTTEAFF
TRBJ2-1,-,TRBV19,once,TGTGCCAGTAGTAACTCACAGAGCTCCTACAATGAGCAGTTCTTC,CASSNSQSSYNEQFF
TRBJ1-3,-,TRBV10-2,once,TGCGCCAGTCTTGGGAGCTCTGGAAACACCATATATTTT,CASLGSSGNTIYF
TRBJ2-7,TRBD2,TRBV7-6,-,TGTGCCAGCAGCCTGGAGACTAGCGGGACTCTCTACGAGCAGTACTTC,CASSLETSGTLYEQYF
TRBJ2-5,TRBD2,TRBV10-3,-,TGTGCCACCGGACTAGCACGAATGGAGACCCAGTACTTC,CATGLARMETQYF
TRBJ2-2,-,TRBV19,-,TGTGCCAGTTGGAGCCTCGCTACCGGGGAGCTGTTTTTT,CASWSLATGELFF
TRBJ1-4,-,TRBV6-5,once,TGTGCCAGCAGTTTGACAGAGATCTTGTCTAATGAAAAACTGTTTTTT,CASSLTEILSNEKLFF
TRBJ2-2,TRBD2,TRBV28,-,TGTGCCAGCAGTTTAATTAGCGGGAGGGGCGCCGGGGAGCTGTTTTTT,CASSLISGRGAGELFF
TRBJ2-7,-,TRBV5-1,-,TGCGCCAGCAGCTTGGCCTCGGACACGAGCTCCTACGAGCAGTACTTC,CASSLASDTSSYEQYF
TRBJ1-5,-,TRBV7-2,-,TGTGCCAGCAGCCCTGCAGGGTACCAGCCCCAGCATTTT,CASSPAGYQPQHF
TRBJ2-2,TRBD2,TRBV7-3,-,TGTGCCAGCAGCAGGACTAGCGGGGGGATCGAAACCGGGGAGCTGTTTTTT,CASSRTSGGIETGELFF
TRBJ2-5,TRBD2,TRBV28,-,TGTGCCAGCACCAAAGCGGGGTGGGGTGTAGAGACCCAGTACTTC,CASTKAGWGVETQYF
TRBJ2-2,-,TRBV5-4,-,TGTGCCAGCAGCAACAACCTAGGCACAGCGGCCGGGGAGCTGTTTTTT,CASSNNLGTAAGELFF
TRBJ2-5,-,TRBV29-1,-,TGCAGCGCGGGGACATTGAGTCCCACGGAGACCCAGTACTTC,CSAGTLSPTETQYF
TRBJ2-2,TRBD1,TRBV6-5,-,TGTGCCAGCAGGGGGACAGGGAACACCGGGGAGCTGTTTTTT,CASRGTGNTGELFF
TRBJ2-3,TRBD2,TRBV25-1,-,TGTGCCAGCAGTGAAGCTCAGACTAGCGGCACAGATACGCAGTATTTT,CASSEAQTSGTDTQYF
TRBJ1-1,TRBD1,TRBV19,-,TGTGCCAGTAGTATTACAGGGGGCACTGAAGCTTTCTTT,CASSITGGTEAFF
TRBJ2-2,-,TRBV25-1,-,TGTGCCAGCAGTATGACAGCGAACACCGGGGAGCTGTTTTTT,CASSMTANTGELFF
TRBJ1-6,TRBD1,TRBV7-6,-,TGTGCCAGCAGCTTAGCGAGAGGGACAGGGAGGAATTCACCCCTCCACTTT,CASSLARGTGRNSPLHF
TRBJ2-5,TRBD2,TRBV19,-,TGTGCCAGTAGTTCCCGAGCCAGACTAGCGGGGGGCCAAGAGACCCAGTACTTC,CASSSRARLAGGQETQYF
TRBJ1-1,TRBD1,TRBV18,-,TGTGCCAGCTCAGTGGGACAGGCCGTGGAAGGTGAAGCTTTCTTT,CASSVGQAVEGEAFF
TRBJ1-4,TRBD1,TRBV15,-,TGTGCCACCAGCAGAGAACGGGACAGGGTAAATGAAAAACTGTTTTTT,CATSRERDRVNEKLFF
TRBJ1-2,-,TRBV19,-,TGTGCCAGTAGTCCGACAGTTGCTGCTAACTATGGCTACACCTTC,CASSPTVAANYGYTF
TRBJ1-3,-,TRBV2,-,TGTGCCAGCACAGACTCTGGAAACACCATATATTTT,CASTDSGNTIYF
TRBJ2-1,TRBD1,TRBV27,-,TGTGCCAGCGGATTCCCCCGGGACAGGGTGATCGATGAGCAGTTCTTC,CASGFPRDRVIDEQFF
TRBJ2-7,TRBD2,TRBV27,-,TGTGCCAGCAGTTTGAGTGACGGAGCGGGATACGAGCAGTACTTC,CASSLSDGAGYEQYF
TRBJ1-5,-,TRBV7-2,-,TGTGCCAGCAGCTCCTCGACAGCGCCCGAAGATAGCAATCAGCCCCAGCATTTT,CASSSSTAPEDSNQPQHF
TRBJ1-2,TRBD1,TRBV10-3,-,TGTGCCATCAGTGCGGGACAGGTCTTTCCCTATGGCTACACCTTC,CAISAGQVFPYGYTF
TRBJ2-1,TRBD1,TRBV10-3,once,TGTGCCATCAGTGACGGACAGGGGGAGCAGTTCTTC,CAISDGQGEQFF
TRBJ2-1,TRBD2,TRBV27,once,TGTGCCAGCAGTTTGCGGACTAGCGGGCCCAATGAGCAGTTCTTC,CASSLRTSGPNEQFF
TRBJ2-7,-,TRBV18,-,TGTGCCAGCTCACCAAAAGGGGGACCGCCATCCTACGAGCAGTACTTC,CASSPKGGPPSYEQYF
TRBJ1-5,-,TRBV30,-,TGTGCCTGGAGTGTTGGTGACCAGGGGCCCCAGCATTTT,CAWSVGDQGPQHF
TRBJ2-5,-,TRBV27,-,TGTGCCAGCAGTTTCTGGGGACCTCCGCGGGGAGAGACCCAGTACTTC,CASSFWGPPRGETQYF
TRBJ1-4,-,TRBV9,-,TGTGCCAGCAGCGTTAGGCCGGAGGCAACTAATGAAAAACTGTTTTTT,CASSVRPEATNEKLFF
TRBJ2-1,TRBD1,TRBV5-4,-,TGTGCCAGCAGCGTTAGGGGGCGGAATGAGCAGTTCTTC,CASSVRGRNEQFF